Listed below are T cell receptor beta chains from one sample, sequenced in a study of shared clonotypes between healthy human individuals. Profiling relied on immunoSEQ multiplex PCR, and the TCRdb table lists in-frame clones only, not all of them. The sample lists about 680,000 clones; around 74% were seen once. Sequencing was performed on memory CD4+ T cells sorted from blood. The receptors stem from a woman aged 25 to 39 in good health. Each CDR3 is given with its conserved first and last residue.

v_call: TRBV16
j_call: TRBJ1-1
cdr3_aa: CASSQGMDREAFF

v_call: TRBV10-3
j_call: TRBJ2-7
cdr3_aa: CAISESRTDSYEQYF

v_call: TRBV4-1
j_call: TRBJ1-5
cdr3_aa: CASSQDGQGRGQPQHF

v_call: TRBV5-1
j_call: TRBJ2-2
cdr3_aa: CASSLVGRNTGELFF

v_call: TRBV7-9
j_call: TRBJ2-7
cdr3_aa: CASSLFTEGEQYF

v_call: TRBV25-1
j_call: TRBJ2-7
cdr3_aa: CASSARSSGSGEQYF

v_call: TRBV6-6
j_call: TRBJ2-1
cdr3_aa: CASSPNRENNEQFF

v_call: TRBV7-2
j_call: TRBJ2-1
cdr3_aa: CASSLLSGNEQFF

v_call: TRBV29-1
j_call: TRBJ1-4
cdr3_aa: CSVLLPATNEKLFF

v_call: TRBV7-6
j_call: TRBJ1-1
cdr3_aa: CASSVGRATNTEAFF

v_call: TRBV20-1
j_call: TRBJ1-4
cdr3_aa: CSAYRGEKLFF

v_call: TRBV11-2
j_call: TRBJ2-3
cdr3_aa: CASSPGGYGTDTQYF

v_call: TRBV5-4
j_call: TRBJ2-7
cdr3_aa: CASSRDEGSQYF

v_call: TRBV9
j_call: TRBJ2-5
cdr3_aa: CASSTGASGTGYQETQYF

v_call: TRBV5-4
j_call: TRBJ2-7
cdr3_aa: CASSFGGVGGRLREQYF

v_call: TRBV25-1
j_call: TRBJ2-2
cdr3_aa: CASSGSSGELFF

v_call: TRBV19
j_call: TRBJ2-7
cdr3_aa: CASSKGQAMGYEQYF

v_call: TRBV5-6
j_call: TRBJ1-1
cdr3_aa: CASSLGLGLNTEAFF

v_call: TRBV6-6
j_call: TRBJ1-5
cdr3_aa: CASSADRGHQPQHF

v_call: TRBV20-1
j_call: TRBJ2-7
cdr3_aa: CSVGFSYEQYF

v_call: TRBV19
j_call: TRBJ1-2
cdr3_aa: CASSLKLGQGPNYGYTF

v_call: TRBV6-5
j_call: TRBJ2-5
cdr3_aa: CASSYSGKSETQYF

v_call: TRBV10-3
j_call: TRBJ1-5
cdr3_aa: CAISGDSSNQPQHF

v_call: TRBV7-2
j_call: TRBJ1-3
cdr3_aa: CASSLGQKDTIYF

v_call: TRBV2
j_call: TRBJ1-2
cdr3_aa: CASSPPRGQGNGGYTF

v_call: TRBV7-9
j_call: TRBJ2-7
cdr3_aa: CASSTPGTKGEQYF

v_call: TRBV27
j_call: TRBJ2-1
cdr3_aa: CASSLQTPFSGRANNEQFF

v_call: TRBV5-4
j_call: TRBJ2-3
cdr3_aa: CASSPAGVGDTQYF

v_call: TRBV10-3
j_call: TRBJ2-2
cdr3_aa: CATTTGGTGTGELFF

v_call: TRBV7-3
j_call: TRBJ2-2
cdr3_aa: CASSLRAYSDRTSNTGELFF